This paragraph reports one TCR beta chain. This record comes from a study of blood T cell repertoires in COVID-19. TCRdb's table, derived via immunoSEQ multiplex PCR, lists solely in-frame clones and lacks some. The sample comprises around 25,000 clones, roughly 90% of which are singletons, and 15% to 20% rests with the top ten. Losses at the gene ends were 2 bases for V and 0 bases for J; bases not matched to a gene: 7. CDR1 and CDR2 from the germline V gene are KGHSH and LQKENI. The CDR3 has 18 residues. The J gene is TRBJ2-7, the V gene TRBV18; 13 bases map to TRBD2. Sequencing was carried out using peripheral blood. This TCR derives from a human donor with active COVID-19. The donor label of this sample is uncertain. The CDR3 nucleotides read TGTGCCAGCTCACCAGGACTAGCGGGGGCCACAAACTCCTACGAGCAGTACTTC. It yields the protein CASSPGLAGATNSYEQYF.